This record concerns one TCR beta chain sequence. The data stem from a study of blood T cell repertoires in COVID-19. The CDR3 sequence is 13 residues long. Germline CDR1 SGHRS, CDR2 YFSETQ. V shed 4 bases and J shed 6 bases, with 13 bases lying between them. The method was immunoSEQ multiplex PCR; TCRdb's version includes in-frame clones alone and lacks a portion of them. The sample records a few hundred thousand clones, approximately 89% being singletons. The TCR sequence derives from a man aged 40-49 years in a cohort exposed to, infected with or recovered from COVID-19 (not recorded which). Sequencing was carried out using PBMCs or T cells enriched from blood (not recorded which). The V and J genes are TRBV5-1 and TRBJ1-1; D perhaps matches TRBD1 (5 bases). The CDR3 reads CASSPSSGAEAFF. CDR3 bases: TGCGCCAGCAGCCCGTCCTCGGGGGCTGAAGCTTTCTTT. The variable domain in full, completed from reference TRBV5-1 and TRBJ1-1, reads KAGVTQTPRYLIKTRGQQVTLSCSPISGHRSVSWYQQTPGQGLQFLFEYFSETQRNKGNFPGRFSGRQFSNSRSEMNVSTLELGDSALYLCASSPSSGAEAFFGQGTRLTVV.